This T cell receptor (beta chain) was captured in a study of blood T cells in healthy people across ages. The study, taken as a whole, reports: Per million T cells, the diversity of TCR beta decreased roughly linearly as age advanced.

Germline CDR1 is MGHRA and CDR2 is YSYEKL. The CDR3 spans 13 residues. V lost 2 bases to trimming and J lost 6 bases, with 8 bases between them. Note on this clonotype: The antigen is not known.

The second PCR ran roughly 7 to 11 cycles with a sample-barcoded 5' primer and J-beta primers. A single record per CDR3 protein comes from TCRdb applying MiXCR to the 5' RACE reads. Found here are about a million distinct CDR3 sequences, 51% of them singletons; the top ten hold about a fifth. The TCR was taken from a woman aged 60-75 years in good health. The V call is TRBV4-1, the J call TRBJ2-4, with D hard to call. Source material: blood. The CDR3 loop reads CASSQTLGNIQYF. The CDR3 nucleotides are TGCGCCAGCAGCCAAACCTTAGGAAACATTCAGTACTTC.